One T cell receptor (beta chain) is described in this entry. The sample comes from a study of T cell responses to AZD1222 COVID-19 vaccine. Profiled with immunoSEQ multiplex PCR; TCRdb holds only in-frame clones, not every one. The sample lists roughly 110,000 clones, 92% seen once, with about 8.1% in the top ten. J was trimmed by 8 bases and V by 0 bases; bases with no gene match: 5. Germline V gives CDR1 SGHRS, CDR2 YFSETQ. The CDR3 contains 15 residues. This rearrangement joins TRBV5-1 to TRBJ1-4, with 9 bases identical to TRBD1. Sample: peripheral blood, taken 28 days after the second AZD1222 dose. This TCR was recovered from an adult who received the AZD1222 COVID-19 vaccine. The CDR3 sequence is CASSLDRGQGEKLFF. The DNA for the CDR3 is TGCGCCAGCAGCTTGGACAGGGGGCAGGGGGAAAAACTGTTTTTT.